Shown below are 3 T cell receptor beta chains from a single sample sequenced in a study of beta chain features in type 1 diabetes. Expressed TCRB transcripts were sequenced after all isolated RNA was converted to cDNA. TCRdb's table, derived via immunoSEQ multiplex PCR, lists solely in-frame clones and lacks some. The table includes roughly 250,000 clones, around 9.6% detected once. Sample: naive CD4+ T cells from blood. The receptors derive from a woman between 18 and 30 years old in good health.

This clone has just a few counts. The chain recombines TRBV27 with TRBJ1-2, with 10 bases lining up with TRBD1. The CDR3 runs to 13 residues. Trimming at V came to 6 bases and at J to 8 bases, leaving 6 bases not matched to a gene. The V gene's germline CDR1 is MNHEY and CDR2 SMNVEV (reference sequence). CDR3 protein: CASSQGTGAGYTF. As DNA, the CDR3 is TGTGCCAGCAGCCAGGGGACAGGGGCGGGCTACACCTTC.

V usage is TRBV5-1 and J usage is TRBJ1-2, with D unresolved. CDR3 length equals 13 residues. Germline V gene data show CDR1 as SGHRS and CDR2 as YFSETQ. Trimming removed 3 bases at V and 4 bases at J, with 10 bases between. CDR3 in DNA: TGCGCCAGCAGCTCCCAGGCCCCCTATGGCTACACCTTC. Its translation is CASSSQAPYGYTF. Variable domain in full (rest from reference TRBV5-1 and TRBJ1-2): KAGVTQTPRYLIKTRGQQVTLSCSPISGHRSVSWYQQTPGQGLQFLFEYFSETQRNKGNFPGRFSGRQFSNSRSEMNVSTLELGDSALYLCASSSQAPYGYTFGSGTRLTVV.

The CDR3 DNA is TGTGCCAGCAGCTTAGCGGTGGTAGCGGGAGGGCCGTCTCAAGAGACCCAGTACTTC. Protein product: CASSLAVVAGGPSQETQYF. The chain carries TRBV7-8 and TRBJ2-5, with 11 bases matching TRBD2. Trimming took 0 bases from V and 2 from J; bases not matched to a gene: 11. CDR1 and CDR2 (germline): SGHVS, FQNEAQ. The length of the CDR3 is 19 residues. The full variable domain, completed using reference TRBV7-8 and TRBJ2-5, is GAGVSQSPRYKVAKRGQDVALRCDPISGHVSLFWYQQALGQGPEFLTYFQNEAQLDKSGLPSDRFFAERPEGSVSTLKIQRTQQEDSAVYLCASSLAVVAGGPSQETQYFGPGTRLLVL.